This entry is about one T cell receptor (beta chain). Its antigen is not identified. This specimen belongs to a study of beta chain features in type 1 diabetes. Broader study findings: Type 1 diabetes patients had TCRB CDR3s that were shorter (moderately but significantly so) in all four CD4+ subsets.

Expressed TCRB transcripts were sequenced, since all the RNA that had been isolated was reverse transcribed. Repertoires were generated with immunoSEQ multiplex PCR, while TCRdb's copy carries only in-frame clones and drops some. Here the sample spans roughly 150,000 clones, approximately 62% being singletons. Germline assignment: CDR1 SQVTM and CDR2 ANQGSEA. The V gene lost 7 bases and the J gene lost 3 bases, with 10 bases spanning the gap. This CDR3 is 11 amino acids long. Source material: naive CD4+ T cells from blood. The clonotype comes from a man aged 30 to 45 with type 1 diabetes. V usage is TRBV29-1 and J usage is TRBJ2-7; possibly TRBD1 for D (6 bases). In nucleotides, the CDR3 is TGCAGCGGGGGGCAGAACTACGAGCAGTACTTC. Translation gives CSGGQNYEQYF.